A single sample is the source of the 17 T cell receptor beta chains below, sequenced in a study of cytomegalovirus exposure and HLA in healthy donors. Primers: 60 Vbeta forward and 13 Jbeta reverse. The table came from immunoSEQ multiplex PCR; TCRdb's copy has only in-frame clones and leaves some out. The table lists 120,000 or so clones, about 80% of them singletons. Sequencing input: PBMCs. The receptors were gathered from a man aged 35-49 years in good health and CMV-seronegative.

J is TRBJ2-1 and V is TRBV7-2; D might be TRBD1 (5 bases). V gave up 2 bases and J gave up 8 bases, with 19 bases separating them. CDR3 length: 16 residues. The germline CDR1 and CDR2 sequences are SGHTA and FQGNSA. CDR3 bases: TGTGCCAGCAGCTTATGGTTCGAGGCAGGGTTCGATGAGCAGTTCTTC. Its translation is CASSLWFEAGFDEQFF.

This chain joins TRBV5-4 and TRBJ2-4; possible D gene TRBD2, 6 bases. Trimming stripped 5 bases from V and 4 bases from J, with 19 bases between. CDR1 SGHNT and CDR2 YYREEE come from the germline V gene (reference sequence). This CDR3 has 16 amino acids. The CDR3 nucleotides are TGTGCCAGCAGTCCCGTCGGCGGGACGACTAAAAACATTCAGTACTTC. Translating gives CASSPVGGTTKNIQYF. Using reference TRBV5-4 and TRBJ2-4 for the parts outside the CDR3, the full variable domain is ETGVTQSPTHLIKTRGQQVTLRCSSQSGHNTVSWYQQALGQGPQFIFQYYREEENGRGNFPPRFSGLQFPNYSSELNVNALELDDSALYLCASSPVGGTTKNIQYFGAGTRLSVL.

This clone was detected a few times. V and J are TRBV28 and TRBJ2-1; 8 positions match TRBD2. The J segment lost 7 bases and the V segment lost 2 bases, leaving 10 bases of the junction unmatched. Germline CDR1 is MDHEN and CDR2 is SYDVKM. The CDR3 runs to 16 residues. CDR3 sequence reads: CASSLGAAGGWNEQFF. CDR3 nucleotides: TGTGCCAGCAGTTTAGGAGCCGCGGGGGGCTGGAATGAGCAGTTCTTC.

The rearrangement joins TRBV14 to TRBJ1-2; D is perhaps TRBD1 (6 bases). Trimming took off 5 bases at V and 3 bases at J, with 10 bases between the two ends. The CDR3 has 13 amino acids. Per germline, CDR1 SGHDN and CDR2 FVKESK. The CDR3 nucleotides are TGTGCCAGCAGCGGACAGACCTACTATGGCTACACCTTC. Its protein product is CASSGQTYYGYTF.

This clone was counted a few times. The rearrangement uses TRBV19 and TRBJ1-5; tentatively, D is TRBD1 (5 bases). The V gene's germline CDR1 is LNHDA and CDR2 SQIVND (reference sequence). Trimming stripped 3 bases from V and 8 bases from J, with 8 bases between. The length of the CDR3 is 12 residues. CDR3 DNA: TGTGCCAGTAGTATTTTAGGGGAGCCCCAGCATTTT. Residues: CASSILGEPQHF. Together with reference TRBV19 and TRBJ1-5, the CDR3 gives the full variable domain: DGGITQSPKYLFRKEGQNVTLSCEQNLNHDAMYWYRQDPGQGLRLIYYSQIVNDFQKGDIAEGYSVSREKKESFPLTVTSAQKNPTAFYLCASSILGEPQHFGDGTRLSIL.

The chain recombines TRBV15 with TRBJ2-7; D possibly corresponds to TRBD2 (5 bases). The CDR3 consists of 14 residues. V was cut by 1 base and J by 4 bases, with 11 bases left in between. Per the germline V gene, CDR1 is LNHNV and CDR2 is YYDKDF (reference sequence). The CDR3 region is CATSRGSGVYEQYF. The CDR3 DNA reads TGTGCCACCAGCAGAGGTTCCGGGGTATACGAGCAGTACTTC.

This rearrangement joins TRBV7-9 to TRBJ1-1; D gene ambiguous. CDR1 SEHNR and CDR2 FQNEAQ come from the germline V gene (reference sequence). The CDR3 sequence is 13 residues long. The germline V and J ends were trimmed by 0 bases and 4 bases, with 6 bases remaining between them. The CDR3 bases are TGTGCCAGCAGCTTAGCGGGCGTCACTGAAGCTTTCTTT. Amino acid sequence: CASSLAGVTEAFF.

The V gene is TRBV12-5, the J gene TRBJ1-1; D perhaps matches TRBD1 (5 bases). CDR3 length: 13 residues. Germline CDR1 reads LGHNT; CDR2 reads FRNRAP. Trimming took 3 bases from V and 13 from J, leaving 18 bases between them. Written as DNA, the CDR3 is TGTGCTAGTGGTTTAGGGGTCGCTCCGAAGCTTTTCTTT. Translated, it gives CASGLGVAPKLFF.

V gene TRBV6-4 combines with J gene TRBJ1-1; no definite D call. CDR3 length equals 11 residues. Looked up from germline, CDR1 is MRHNA and CDR2 is SNTAGT. The ends were cut back, 2 bases at V and 11 bases at J, with 9 bases in the middle. CDR3 sequence reads: CASSDREFAFF. CDR3 coding DNA: TGTGCCAGCAGTGACAGGGAGTTCGCTTTCTTT.

The rearrangement uses TRBV5-4 and TRBJ2-5; maybe TRBD2 (6 bases). Germline lookup yields CDR1 SGHNT and CDR2 YYREEE (reference sequence). V was cut by 4 bases and J by 5 bases, with 15 bases left in between. The CDR3 length is 14 residues. CDR3 region: CASSPPGVRETQYF. As DNA, the CDR3 is TGTGCCAGCAGCCCCCCGGGGGTTCGGGAGACCCAGTACTTC.

CDR3 in amino acids: CASRGGGIGEETQYF. In DNA form, the CDR3 reads TGTGCCAGCAGAGGGGGGGGAATTGGGGAAGAGACCCAGTACTTC. J is TRBJ2-5 and V is TRBV6-5, with D perhaps matching TRBD2 (7 bases). The CDR3 consists of 15 residues. Trimming cost V 6 bases and J 3 bases, with 17 bases left between them. The germline CDR1 and CDR2 sequences are MNHEY and SVGAGI.

This chain joins TRBV2 and TRBJ2-3; D gene unclear. The CDR3 is made up of 14 amino acids. Trimming left V 2 bases short and J 4 bases short, with 10 bases between. Germline-derived CDR1 and CDR2 are SNHLY and FYNNEI. This CDR3 is CASSESVGADTQYF. DNA for the CDR3: TGTGCCAGCAGTGAATCGGTAGGAGCAGATACGCAGTATTTT.

This clone was observed a few times. The chain is built from TRBV9 and TRBJ2-4; TRBD1 aligns across 7 bases. Per germline, CDR1 SGDLS and CDR2 YYNGEE. Trimming at V came to 3 bases and at J to 6 bases, leaving 6 bases not matched to a gene. This CDR3 region has 14 residues. The CDR3 nucleotides are TGTGCCAGCAGCGAGACAGGGTTCCCAAACATTCAGTACTTC. Translated: CASSETGFPNIQYF.

This chain uses TRBV18 with TRBJ2-5; D may be TRBD1 (6 bases). This CDR3 is built from 15 residues. V dropped 2 bases and J dropped 5 bases, with 15 bases sitting between them. Germline loops: CDR1 KGHSH, CDR2 LQKENI. CDR3 in DNA: TGTGCCAGCTCACCAGGGTCAGGGGAGATGGAGACCCAGTACTTC. Residues: CASSPGSGEMETQYF.

The rearrangement joins TRBV30 to TRBJ2-7; D might be TRBD2 (5 bases). V was trimmed by 3 bases and J by 4 bases, leaving 13 bases between them. The length of the CDR3 is 13 residues. CDR1 is GTSNPN and CDR2 is SVGIG in the germline V gene (reference sequence). CDR3 sequence reads: CAWRPAETYEQYF. The CDR3 nucleotides are TGTGCCTGGAGACCAGCGGAGACTTACGAGCAGTACTTC.

This clone has just a few counts. The chain links TRBV18 to TRBJ2-2; TRBD2 aligns across 11 bases. Per germline, CDR1 KGHSH and CDR2 LQKENI. V lost 3 bases, J lost 5 bases, and 8 bases stayed unmatched. The CDR3 is made up of 17 amino acids. The CDR3 is CASSPRLAGIWTGELFF. In DNA, the CDR3 is TGTGCCAGCTCACCCCGACTAGCGGGAATATGGACCGGGGAGCTGTTTTTT.

This sequence joins TRBV2 and TRBJ1-4; possibly TRBD1 for D (6 bases). The ends were cut back, 5 bases at V and 5 bases at J, with 12 bases in the middle. The germline gives CDR1 SNHLY, CDR2 FYNNEI. This CDR3 contains 14 residues. Here the CDR3 reads CASSSQGLNEKLFF. The DNA of the CDR3 is TGTGCCAGCAGTTCACAGGGCCTCAATGAAAAACTGTTTTTT.